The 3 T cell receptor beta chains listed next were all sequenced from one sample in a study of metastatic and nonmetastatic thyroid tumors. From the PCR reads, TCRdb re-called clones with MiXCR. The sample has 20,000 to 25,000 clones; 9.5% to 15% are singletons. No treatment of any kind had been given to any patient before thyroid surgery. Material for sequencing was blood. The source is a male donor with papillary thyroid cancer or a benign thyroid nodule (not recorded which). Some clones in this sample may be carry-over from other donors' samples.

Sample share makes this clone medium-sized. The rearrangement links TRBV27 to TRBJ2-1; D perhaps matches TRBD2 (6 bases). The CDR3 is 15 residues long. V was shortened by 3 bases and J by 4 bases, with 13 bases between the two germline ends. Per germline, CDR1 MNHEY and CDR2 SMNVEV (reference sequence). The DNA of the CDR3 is TGTGCCAGCAGTTTCTCCGGGACTCCTTACAATGAGCAGTTCTTC. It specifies CASSFSGTPYNEQFF.

CDR3 sequence reads: CASNRWGSSYNEQFF. The CDR3 region has the DNA TGTGCCAGCAATCGGTGGGGTAGCTCCTACAATGAGCAGTTCTTC. This chain uses TRBV28 with TRBJ2-1; D not certain. The CDR3 extends over 15 amino acids. The V and J ends lost 7 bases and 0 bases respectively, with 13 bases between them. Per the germline V gene, CDR1 is MDHEN and CDR2 is SYDVKM. The full variable domain, completed using reference TRBV28 and TRBJ2-1, is DVKVTQSSRYLVKRTGEKVFLECVQDMDHENMFWYRQDPGLGLRLIYFSYDVKMKEKGDIPEGYSVSREKKERFSLILESASTNQTSMYLCASNRWGSSYNEQFFGPGTRLTVL.

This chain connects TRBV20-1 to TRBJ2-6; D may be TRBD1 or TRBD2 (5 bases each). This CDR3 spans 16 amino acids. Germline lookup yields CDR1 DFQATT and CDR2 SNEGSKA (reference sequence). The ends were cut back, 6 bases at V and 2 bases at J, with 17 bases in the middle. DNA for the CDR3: TGCAGTGCGCCCGGGACCCCAGGTGCTGGGGCCAACGTCCTGACTTTC. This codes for CSAPGTPGAGANVLTF.